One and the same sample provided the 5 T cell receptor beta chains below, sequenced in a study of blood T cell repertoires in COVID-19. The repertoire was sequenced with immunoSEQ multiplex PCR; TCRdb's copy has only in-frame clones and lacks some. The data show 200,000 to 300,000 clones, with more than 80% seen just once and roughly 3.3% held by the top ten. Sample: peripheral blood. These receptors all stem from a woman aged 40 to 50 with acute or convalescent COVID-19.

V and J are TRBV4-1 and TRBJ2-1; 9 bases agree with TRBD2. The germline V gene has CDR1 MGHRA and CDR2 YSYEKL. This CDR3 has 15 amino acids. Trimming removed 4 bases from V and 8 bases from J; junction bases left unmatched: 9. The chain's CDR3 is CASSPTSGTRDEQFF. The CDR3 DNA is TGCGCCAGCAGCCCGACTAGCGGCACACGAGATGAGCAGTTCTTC.

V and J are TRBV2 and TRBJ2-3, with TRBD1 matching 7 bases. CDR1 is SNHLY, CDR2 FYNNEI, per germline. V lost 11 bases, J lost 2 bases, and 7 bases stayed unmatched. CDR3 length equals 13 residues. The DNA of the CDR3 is TGTGCCGTCCGACAGGGAATCACAGATACGCAGTATTTT. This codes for CAVRQGITDTQYF.

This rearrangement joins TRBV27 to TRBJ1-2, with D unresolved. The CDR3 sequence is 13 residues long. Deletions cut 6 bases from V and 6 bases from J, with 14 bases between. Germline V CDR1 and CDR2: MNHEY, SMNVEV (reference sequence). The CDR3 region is CASRNPGIDGYTF. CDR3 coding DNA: TGTGCCAGCAGAAATCCCGGGATAGATGGCTACACCTTC.

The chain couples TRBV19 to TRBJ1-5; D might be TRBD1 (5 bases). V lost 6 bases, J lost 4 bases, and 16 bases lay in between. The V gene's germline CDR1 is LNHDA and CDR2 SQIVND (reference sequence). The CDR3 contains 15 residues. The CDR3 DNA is TGTGCCAGTAGGATGGGGTGGGGGGTAAATCAGCCCCAGCATTTT. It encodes CASRMGWGVNQPQHF.

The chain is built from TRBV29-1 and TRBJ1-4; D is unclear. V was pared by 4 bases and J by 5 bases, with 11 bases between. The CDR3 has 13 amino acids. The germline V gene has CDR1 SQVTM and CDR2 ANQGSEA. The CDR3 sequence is CSVGPQINEKLFF. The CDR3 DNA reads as TGCAGCGTTGGTCCCCAGATAAATGAAAAACTGTTTTTT.